This paragraph covers one T cell receptor beta chain sequence. The target of this receptor is not known. Nothing much larger sits one base from this clone, and base qualities are not available. The data belong to a study of blood T cells in healthy people across ages (dated by TCRdb to between 2014 and 2017). About the study as a whole: In model experiments, template switching captured about one uniquely barcoded TCR beta cDNA molecule for every two T cells. The donors were split into four age groups: young (average approximately 16 years), middle-aged (over 35), aged (more than 60) and long-lived (more than 80). Donors of different ages were randomly distributed across sequencing lanes to avoid experimental bias. Using the same blood draw, the study looked at two additional independent replicas of 1 million unique cDNA reads for two donors, one aged 18 to 30 and the other aged 80 or older. Age-related changes in TCR beta repertoire diversity were measured in the study by deep sequencing normalized with unique cDNA molecular identifiers. Overall study outcomes, separate from this receptor: Conclusive comparison of naive and antigen-experienced compartments was prevented by the profiling of bulk unsorted PBMCs. Observed TCR beta diversity per million T cells fell roughly linearly with age, and a significant reduction was already apparent by age around 40. Donor CMV infection status was unknown, potentially confounding age-related changes in expanded clonotypes. Estimates of total diversity based on one million sequenced T cells were considered lower bounds and underestimates. There was a strong correlation between observed TCR beta diversity and the percentage of naive T cells measured by flow cytometry. Compared with the aged group, the long-lived group had more naive CD4+ T cells, fewer expanded clones and increased TCR diversity, a pattern suggesting age selection.

Libraries came from 5' RACE. Sequencer: Illumina HiSeq 2500. A second PCR of roughly 7 to 12 cycles was run with a J-beta primer mix and a sample-barcoded 5' primer. Each TCR beta cDNA molecule received a unique molecular identifier from a template-switch 5' adaptor carrying 12 random nucleotides. Each sample yielded at least 2.5 million CDR3-containing paired-end reads. All of the RNA was converted into first-strand cDNA using the Mint cDNA synthesis kit, with a TRBC-specific oligonucleotide serving as the primer. After uracil-DNA glycosylase treatment, a first 18-cycle PCR used universal primers M1SS and BC2_uni_R on all cDNA. In the source study's methods: For normalization, 1 million high-quality reads were randomly selected from each sample, with every read carrying a distinct molecular identifier. Instead of being binned into consensus sequences, reads that shared molecular identifiers were thrown out. CDR3 identification, clonotype clustering and error correction used MiTCR with a Q25 quality threshold and the strictest error-elimination algorithm. A nonparametric unseen species model with Euler transformation was used to estimate a lower bound on total TCR beta diversity. TCRdb reprocessing: public reads trimmed at Q25 with fastp, clones called with MiXCR, in-frame beta chains kept. For every CDR3 protein sequence, its rows merge into one entry that carries the most common genes and DNA. The V and J calls shown here were made by TCRdb, not taken from the authors' results. A total of around 620,000 distinct CDR3 sequences appear in this sample, about 25% of them only once. Approximately 17% of the sample belongs to the ten largest clones.

Systemically healthy Caucasian individuals from Russia, 35 to 50 in total and aged about 6 to 95 years, were included as donors. Each donor gave ten milliliters of peripheral blood, drawn into EDTA-treated Vacutainer tubes. Ficoll-Paque density-gradient centrifugation was used to isolate PBMCs, with at least 6.5 million per sample. Trizol reagent was used to extract total RNA from PBMCs, with at least 5.5 micrograms per sample. The percentages of naive CD45RAhigh/CD27high T cells were determined by flow cytometry on a PBMC aliquot from every donor. Sequencing used blood. The TCR sequence derives from a woman between 65 and 79 years old in good health.

The DNA sequence is TGTGCCAGCAGCTTAGCGGTCCATATGACCGAGCAGTACTTC. The encoded protein is CASSLAVHMTEQYF. The chain is made from TRBV7-2 and TRBJ2-1, with no D gene named confidently. The better agreement between TRBJ2-7 and the DNA end casts doubt on the J call. CDR3 length: 14 amino acids, cysteine to phenylalanine. Of all the DNA, just the CDR3 is kept, 42 bases in frame from base 1. From a lookup of the germline V gene, CDR1 and CDR2 are SGHTA and FQGNSA.